Below are 4 T cell receptor beta chains sequenced from a single sample in a study of blood T cell repertoires in COVID-19. Sequenced by immunoSEQ multiplex PCR; TCRdb stores in-frame clones only, minus some. The table lists about 35,000 clones, roughly 78% of them singletons. The sequenced material came from peripheral blood. These receptors all stem from a man aged 80 or over with active or convalescent COVID-19.

The chain has TRBV19 and TRBJ2-2; no reliable D call. CDR1 is LNHDA and CDR2 is SQIVND in the germline V gene (reference sequence). The CDR3 extends over 14 amino acids. The V and J ends lost 2 bases and 3 bases respectively, with 7 bases between them. The CDR3 DNA reads as TGTGCCAGTAGTATAAGGAGTCACACCGGGGAGCTGTTTTTT. Amino acids: CASSIRSHTGELFF.

The chain employs TRBV27 and TRBJ1-2, with a possible D match to TRBD1 (6 bases). CDR1 and CDR2 from the germline V gene are MNHEY and SMNVEV (reference sequence). Deletions cut 2 bases from V and 8 bases from J, with 15 bases between. The CDR3 runs to 14 residues. The CDR3 DNA reads TGTGCCAGCAGTTTAATAGGGGGAAGGGGAGGCTACACCTTC. Translation gives CASSLIGGRGGYTF.

The rearrangement uses TRBV6-5 and TRBJ2-7; 10 bases line up with TRBD1. With 0 bases clipped from V and 4 bases from J, the junction kept 3 bases outside the gene matches. Germline CDR1 is MNHEY and CDR2 is SVGAGI. The CDR3 contains 15 residues. Here the CDR3 DNA reads TGTGCCAGCAGTTACTCCCGGGACAGGGGATACGAGCAGTACTTC. As protein: CASSYSRDRGYEQYF.

The chain employs TRBV10-3 and TRBJ1-1; D perhaps matches TRBD1 (6 bases). V was clipped by 6 bases and J by 0 bases, with 11 bases between them. The CDR3 sequence is 14 residues long. Germline CDR1 reads ENHRY; CDR2 reads SYGVKD. The DNA of the CDR3 is TGTGCCATCAGGGGATCAGGGGTGAACACTGAAGCTTTCTTT. This codes for CAIRGSGVNTEAFF.